A single T cell receptor (beta chain) is shown here with its context. Its target is unknown. A much larger clone is a single base away; this may be a read error. This sample is part of a study of T cells in Graves' hyperthyroidism and ophthalmopathy. Looking at the study overall: Peripheral blood was acquired at first diagnosis, ahead of any therapy whatsoever.

General observations from the study: Blood also showed most of the thyroid clonotypes that were expanded above 0.001.

J lost 4 bases, V lost 2 bases, and 4 bases had no gene match. Looked up from germline, CDR1 is MNHNS and CDR2 is SASEGT. The CDR3 totals 16 residues. The source material, RNA transcripts, was used to amplify TCR beta CDR3 regions. RT-PCR in the first round (using the HTBI primer set) targeted the TCR CDR3. TCRdb analysed the multiplex PCR reads with MiXCR anew, one entry per CDR3 protein. The sample records 300,000 to 450,000 distinct CDR3 sequences, 15% to 18% being singletons. The sample, blood from the first hyperthyroidism diagnosis, precedes any ophthalmopathy symptoms. PBMCs were derived from about 10 ml fresh peripheral blood.

This chain links TRBV6-1 with TRBJ2-7, with 14 bases matching TRBD2. The TCR was taken from a woman younger than 35 with Graves' hyperthyroidism that later progressed to Graves' ophthalmopathy. Sample: blood. This CDR3 reads CASSETGTSGGYEQYF. CDR3 sequence (DNA): TGTGCCAGCAGTGAAACCGGGACTAGCGGGGGTTACGAGCAGTACTTC.